The clone carrying this T cell receptor (beta chain) was recorded once. This record belongs to a study of blood T cell repertoires in COVID-19. Study-level information: PBMCs, B-cell-depleted T cells, or T cells provided the cDNA or gDNA that made up the material.

Original handling: Estimation of nucleated cell counts was performed using reference gene primer amplification. This table comes from immunoSEQ multiplex PCR, and its TCRdb copy is limited to in-frame clones, with some not included. The V and J calls and clone size come from that table; D and trimming were worked out from the DNA. The profile shows over 400,000 clones, approximately 83% of them singletons. The CDR3 extends over 15 amino acids. The V gene's germline CDR1 is LNHDA and CDR2 SQIVND (reference sequence). V was pared by 2 bases and J by 2 bases, with 12 bases between. The sequenced material came from peripheral blood. The J gene is TRBJ1-1, the V gene TRBV19, with D possibly being TRBD1 (5 bases). This sequence originates from a human donor in a cohort sampled during active COVID-19. The CDR3: CASSINRDYNTEAFF. In nucleotides, the CDR3 is TGTGCCAGTAGTATAAATAGGGACTACAACACTGAAGCTTTCTTT.